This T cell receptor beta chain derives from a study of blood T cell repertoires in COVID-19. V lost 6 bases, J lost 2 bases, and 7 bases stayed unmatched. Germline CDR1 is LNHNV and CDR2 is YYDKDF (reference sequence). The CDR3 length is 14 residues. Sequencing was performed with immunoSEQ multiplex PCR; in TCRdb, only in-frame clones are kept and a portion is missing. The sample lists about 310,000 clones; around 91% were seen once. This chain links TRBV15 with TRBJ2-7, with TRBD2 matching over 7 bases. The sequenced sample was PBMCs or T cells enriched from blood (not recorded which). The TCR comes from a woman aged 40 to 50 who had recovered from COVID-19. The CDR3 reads CATRPGGSAYEQYF. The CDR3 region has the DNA TGTGCCACCAGACCCGGGGGGTCCGCCTACGAGCAGTACTTC.